This T cell receptor beta chain was sequenced in a study of T cell responses to AZD1222 COVID-19 vaccine. Study-wide context: Pooling covered second doses at about 4 or about 12 weeks. Study results and caveats: As reported, nearly half of all spike-specific TCRs target variant regions that are unmutated. Across spike, vaccine-associated CD4 TCRs were found, dominant at 160-218 and 743-854. White British donors predominated, females outnumbered males, and clonal diversity was possibly underestimated.

Notes on this clone: The antigen is unknown.

TCRdb's copy holds only in-frame clones and misses some; the assay was immunoSEQ multiplex PCR. This repertoire shows 100,000 to 150,000 clones, 93% found once; its top ten account for more than 4.5%. The receptor was derived from an adult in good health. The sample consisted of peripheral blood, taken on day 0 of AZD1222 vaccination.

DNA of the CDR3: TGTGCCAGCAGAGCCGGGACAGTTCAGCCCCAGCATTTT. Protein sequence: CASRAGTVQPQHF. The rearrangement uses TRBV6-5 and TRBJ1-5, with 7 bases matching TRBD1. The V segment lost 6 bases and the J segment 6 bases; nucleotides outside the gene matches: 5. The CDR3 contains 13 residues. CDR1 and CDR2 from the germline V gene are MNHEY and SVGAGI.